These 4 T cell receptor beta chains share one sample of origin, sequenced in a study of blood T cell repertoires in COVID-19. This table comes from immunoSEQ multiplex PCR, and its TCRdb copy is limited to in-frame clones, with some not included. Of a few hundred thousand clones detected, roughly nine tenths appear once; the ten largest clones hold 4% to 5%. Sample: peripheral blood. These receptors all come from a middle-aged woman who had recovered from COVID-19.

The chain recombines TRBV14 with TRBJ1-2; no clear D gene. CDR1 is SGHDN and CDR2 is FVKESK in the germline V gene. The CDR3 consists of 16 residues. The V end was cut by 1 base, the J end by 2 bases, with 14 bases between. CDR3 region: CASSQGPVAGNYGYTF. The CDR3 DNA sequence: TGTGCCAGCAGCCAAGGTCCGGTTGCGGGGAACTATGGCTACACCTTC.

The chain is built from TRBV5-4 and TRBJ2-2, with 11 bases that match TRBD2. J was trimmed by 7 bases and V by 1 base; bases with no gene match: 6. This CDR3 is built from 16 residues. Germline assignment: CDR1 SGHNT and CDR2 YYREEE (reference sequence). The CDR3 region has the DNA TGTGCCAGCAGCTTGAAACTAGCGGGGGCTGACGGGGAGCTGTTTTTT. Encoded protein: CASSLKLAGADGELFF.

The rearrangement uses TRBV18 and TRBJ2-3; D remains ambiguous. Germline CDR1 reads KGHSH; CDR2 reads LQKENI. V lost 3 bases and J 6 bases, leaving 10 bases between the germline ends. CDR3 length: 13 amino acids. The CDR3 protein is CASSPPSGDTQYF. The CDR3 coding sequence is TGTGCCAGCTCACCCCCCTCCGGGGATACGCAGTATTTT.

The chain couples TRBV5-1 to TRBJ1-5; D gene unclear. V gave up 4 bases and J gave up 6 bases, with 17 bases separating them. The CDR3 runs 15 residues. Germline V lookup: CDR1 SGHRS, CDR2 YFSETQ. The CDR3 nucleotides are TGCGCCAGCAGCAGAGGGCCTAGTACTAGTCAGCCCCAGCATTTT. Amino acid sequence: CASSRGPSTSQPQHF.